These 20 T cell receptor beta chains were all obtained from the same sample, sequenced in a study of T cells in localized non-small cell lung cancer. Some clones are missing from TCRdb's copy, which holds only in-frame ones; the method was immunoSEQ multiplex PCR. The table records some 19,000 clones, roughly 84% of them present only once. Sequenced here: peripheral blood, sampled before any cancer treatment. The receptors were gathered from a man aged 40-75 years with stage I lung adenocarcinoma.

Within the sample, this clone is large. The chain links TRBV2 to TRBJ1-5; D is ambiguous. The CDR3 contains 14 residues. Looked up from germline, CDR1 is SNHLY and CDR2 is FYNNEI. V was clipped by 7 bases and J by 9 bases, with 19 bases between them. The CDR3 DNA follows: TGTGCCAGCACCCCTGTGTCGACCAAATCGCCCCAGCATTTT. This gives the protein CASTPVSTKSPQHF.

This clone was picked up a small number of times. The rearrangement uses TRBV29-1 and TRBJ2-3; D is unresolved. V was cut by 2 bases and J by 0 bases, with 6 bases left in between. The CDR3 length is 13 residues. Germline CDR1 SQVTM, CDR2 ANQGSEA. This CDR3 is CSVEPYSTDTQYF. CDR3 DNA sequence: TGCAGCGTTGAACCCTACAGCACAGATACGCAGTATTTT.

J is TRBJ2-1 and V is TRBV4-1; weak D call: TRBD2 (7 bases). Germline CDR1 is MGHRA and CDR2 is YSYEKL. V shed 4 bases and J shed 7 bases, with 23 bases lying between them. This CDR3 contains 17 residues. CDR3 coding DNA: TGCGCCAGCAGCCGAGGGGGGCTAGCGGTCCTGGGGAATGAGCAGTTCTTC. Translated: CASSRGGLAVLGNEQFF.

The chain links TRBV29-1 to TRBJ1-2; a weak D match, TRBD1 (5 bases). CDR3 length: 15 residues. V was clipped by 0 bases and J by 0 bases, with 11 bases between them. The germline CDR1 and CDR2 sequences are SQVTM and ANQGSEA. DNA of the CDR3: TGCAGCGTTGAAGAAGACAGACGGTCTAACTATGGCTACACCTTC. Translated: CSVEEDRRSNYGYTF.

There are a few counts of this clone. CDR3 sequence reads: CSVARGQETQYF. The CDR3 nucleotides are TGCAGCGTTGCCAGGGGCCAAGAGACCCAGTACTTC. The V call is TRBV29-1, the J call TRBJ2-5, with TRBD1 as a possible D gene (6 bases). V dropped 4 bases and J dropped 1 base, with 7 bases sitting between them. Per the germline V gene, CDR1 is SQVTM and CDR2 is ANQGSEA. The CDR3 length is 12 residues.

Only a few counts were recorded for this clone. The J gene is TRBJ2-3, the V gene TRBV9; possibly TRBD2 for D (6 bases). V lost 0 bases, J lost 3 bases, and 11 bases lay in between. The CDR3 runs 15 residues. Germline V lookup: CDR1 SGDLS, CDR2 YYNGEE. DNA for the CDR3: TGTGCCAGCAGCGTAGTTTTGGGGGGTACAGATACGCAGTATTTT. Translated: CASSVVLGGTDTQYF.

The chain couples TRBV27 to TRBJ1-5, with D unresolved. CDR1 and CDR2 from the germline V gene are MNHEY and SMNVEV (reference sequence). This CDR3 contains 13 residues. Trimming left V 2 bases short and J 6 bases short, with 8 bases between. CDR3 protein: CASSLRGFQPQHF. The DNA for the CDR3 is TGTGCCAGCAGTTTACGCGGCTTTCAGCCCCAGCATTTT.

The genes are TRBV4-1 and TRBJ2-2, with 7 bases lining up with TRBD2. The CDR3 loop spans 13 amino acids. The germline V gene has CDR1 MGHRA and CDR2 YSYEKL. Trimming cost V 4 bases and J 5 bases; bases outside gene matches: 1. The CDR3 loop is CASSPGGTGELFF. The CDR3 DNA reads TGCGCCAGCAGCCCGGGGGGTACCGGGGAGCTGTTTTTT.

On this clone itself: An end of the junction differs from the germline gene, which may be a read error. This sequence joins TRBV5-1 and TRBJ1-4; no clear D. Germline CDR1 SGHRS, CDR2 YFSETQ. CDR3 length equals 15 residues. The CDR3 spells CASSPQIPTIEKLFF. The CDR3 DNA reads TGCGCCAGCAGCCCCCAAATACCAACTATTGAAAAACTGTTTTTT. The full variable domain, completed using reference TRBV5-1 and TRBJ1-4, is KAGVTQTPRYLIKTRGQQVTLSCSPISGHRSVSWYQQTPGQGLQFLFEYFSETQRNKGNFPGRFSGRQFSNSRSEMNVSTLELGDSALYLCASSPQIPTIEKLFFGSGTQLSVL.

This chain connects TRBV27 to TRBJ1-3, with TRBD1 matching 9 bases. The V and J ends lost 6 bases and 2 bases, in that order; junction bases with no gene match: 2. Germline V gene data show CDR1 as MNHEY and CDR2 as SMNVEV (reference sequence). The CDR3 runs 14 residues. For the CDR3, the DNA is TGTGCCAGCAGCCGGACAGGGGCTGGAAACACCATATATTTT. This encodes CASSRTGAGNTIYF.

V usage is TRBV6-6 and J usage is TRBJ1-5; D is ambiguous. Germline lookup yields CDR1 MNHNY and CDR2 SVGAGI (reference sequence). The V end was cut by 3 bases, the J end by 3 bases, with 12 bases between. The CDR3 consists of 15 residues. The CDR3: CASSYTSSPNQPQHF. The CDR3 coding sequence is TGTGCCAGCAGTTATACCAGCAGCCCCAATCAGCCCCAGCATTTT.

This clone came up once. The CDR3: CASSAGRDLQPQHF. Here the CDR3 DNA reads TGTGCCAGCAGCGCAGGAAGGGATCTTCAGCCCCAGCATTTT. The rearrangement uses TRBV6-1 and TRBJ1-5; the D is unclear. This CDR3 region has 14 residues. Germline CDR1 and CDR2: MNHNS and SASEGT. V was cut by 6 bases and J by 6 bases, with 15 bases left in between.

This clone came up a few times. The rearrangement joins TRBV4-3 to TRBJ2-1, with D unclear. CDR1 and CDR2 from the germline V gene are LGHNA and YSLEER. V lost 0 bases to trimming and J lost 9 bases, with 18 bases between them. The CDR3 consists of 16 residues. The CDR3 loop reads CASSQDLSVPNGEQFF. CDR3 in DNA: TGCGCCAGCAGCCAAGATCTAAGCGTTCCCAACGGTGAGCAGTTCTTC.

This sequence joins TRBV11-2 and TRBJ1-4, with D hard to call. The CDR3 totals 12 residues. The germline V gene encodes CDR1 SGHAT and CDR2 FQNNGV. V was shortened by 3 bases and J by 8 bases, with 7 bases between the two germline ends. CDR3 sequence: CASSFQTEKLFF. As DNA, the CDR3 is TGTGCCAGCAGCTTTCAGACAGAAAAACTGTTTTTT.

Relative to its sample, this clone is medium-sized. The chain combines TRBV15 with TRBJ1-4; tentative D call: TRBD1 (5 bases). There are 17 residues in the CDR3. CDR1 and CDR2 from the germline V gene are LNHNV and YYDKDF (reference sequence). V gave up 1 base and J gave up 7 bases, with 19 bases separating them. The DNA for the CDR3 is TGTGCCACCAGCAGAGTAGGGGTCGGGGGACGAAGTGAAAAACTGTTTTTT. Translation: CATSRVGVGGRSEKLFF. Filled out from reference TRBV15 and TRBJ1-4, the complete variable domain reads DAMVIQNPRYQVTQFGKPVTLSCSQTLNHNVMYWYQQKSSQAPKLLFHYYDKDFNNEADTPDNFQSRRPNTSFCFLDIRSPGLGDTAMYLCATSRVGVGGRSEKLFFGSGTQLSVL.

The chain has TRBV28 and TRBJ2-1; 10 bases agree with TRBD2. CDR1 is MDHEN, CDR2 SYDVKM, per germline. The CDR3 extends over 17 amino acids. With V trimmed by 8 bases and J by 1 base, 11 bases remained unmatched. The CDR3 sequence is CASGSGSSGSSYNEQFF. The CDR3 nucleotides read TGTGCCAGCGGTAGCGGGTCTAGCGGGAGTTCCTACAATGAGCAGTTCTTC.

This clone was detected only a few times. V and J are TRBV19 and TRBJ2-2; 7 positions agree with TRBD2. Germline CDR1 reads LNHDA; CDR2 reads SQIVND (reference sequence). The CDR3 runs 17 residues. The trim removed 0 bases at V and 5 bases at J, leaving 9 bases unmatched. In DNA form, the CDR3 reads TGTGCCAGTAGTATAGAGGCGGGACTAAAAAAAACCGGGGAGCTGTTTTTT. Its protein product is CASSIEAGLKKTGELFF.

The chain links TRBV5-1 to TRBJ2-1; 8 bases align to TRBD2. Germline loops: CDR1 SGHRS, CDR2 YFSETQ. The CDR3 spans 15 residues. Trimming removed 8 bases from V and 0 bases from J; junction bases left unmatched: 7. CDR3 nucleotide sequence: TGCGCCAGTCATAAGACTAGCGACTCCTACAATGAGCAGTTCTTC. As protein: CASHKTSDSYNEQFF.

V gene TRBV7-8 combines with J gene TRBJ2-1; TRBD1 matches at 11 bases. The CDR3 consists of 16 residues. Germline V gene sequence: CDR1 SGHVS, CDR2 FQNEAQ. V shed 0 bases and J 7 bases; nucleotides not matched to a gene: 5. Here the CDR3 DNA reads TGTGCCAGCAGCTTAGCGCCGGGACAGGGGGGAAATGAGCAGTTCTTC. Its protein is CASSLAPGQGGNEQFF.

This clone has just a few counts. CDR3 bases: TGTGCCAGCATTTCACTTACTGGGGCCAACGTCCTGACTTTC. Translation gives CASISLTGANVLTF. V gene TRBV2 combines with J gene TRBJ2-6; no definite D call. Trimming pared 7 bases from V and 2 bases from J, leaving 9 bases between. The CDR3 spans 14 residues. From germline, CDR1 is SNHLY and CDR2 FYNNEI.